The 21 T cell receptor beta chains presented below share a single source sample, sequenced in a study of blood T cell repertoires in COVID-19. The assay was immunoSEQ multiplex PCR, and TCRdb's table has in-frame clones only and misses some. The table shows around 300,000 clones, with 90% occurring only once. Sequences were obtained from PBMCs or T cells enriched from blood (not recorded which). The origin of the receptors is a woman younger than 30 with acute COVID-19.

V is TRBV7-2 and J is TRBJ1-1; tentative D call: TRBD1 (6 bases). Trimming took off 2 bases at V and 5 bases at J, with 15 bases between the two ends. The V gene's germline CDR1 is SGHTA and CDR2 FQGNSA. There are 15 residues in the CDR3. CDR3 in amino acids: CASSLRGRGGTEAFF. The CDR3 bases are TGTGCCAGCAGCTTACGGGGCAGGGGTGGGACTGAAGCTTTCTTT.

In this sample, this clone turned up a few times. The genes are TRBV5-1 and TRBJ1-2, with no clear D. V was pared by 0 bases and J by 5 bases, with 14 bases between. The CDR3 sequence is 15 residues long. Germline CDR1 and CDR2: SGHRS and YFSETQ. This CDR3 reads CASSLGSPSPYGYTF. In nucleotides, the CDR3 is TGCGCCAGCAGCTTGGGGAGCCCTAGCCCATATGGCTACACCTTC.

This clone was seen only once. The chain is built from TRBV18 and TRBJ2-7; no firm D call. V was clipped by 4 bases and J by 2 bases, with 9 bases between them. The CDR3 has 13 amino acids. Per germline, CDR1 KGHSH and CDR2 LQKENI. CDR3 nucleotide sequence: TGTGCCAGCTCACAGCTTGAAACCTACGAGCAGTACTTC. Protein sequence: CASSQLETYEQYF.

V usage is TRBV2 and J usage is TRBJ1-4; maybe TRBD1 (5 bases). The CDR3 is 14 amino acids. V was pared by 4 bases and J by 8 bases, with 14 bases between. Germline lookup yields CDR1 SNHLY and CDR2 FYNNEI. CDR3 sequence: CASSGRERGEKLFF. CDR3 sequence (DNA): TGTGCCAGCAGTGGCAGGGAGCGGGGAGAAAAACTGTTTTTT.

The V and J genes are TRBV19 and TRBJ1-1; the match to TRBD1 covers 12 bases. Germline loops: CDR1 LNHDA, CDR2 SQIVND (reference sequence). The V and J ends lost 5 bases and 4 bases, in that order; junction bases with no gene match: 2. The CDR3 totals 14 residues. The CDR3 reads CASSLGQGATEAFF. The CDR3 DNA is TGTGCCAGTAGTCTGGGACAGGGGGCCACTGAAGCTTTCTTT.

The rearrangement links TRBV18 to TRBJ2-7; 9 bases are shared with TRBD1. The junction had 10 bases not matched to a gene; V was cut back by 7 bases and J by 6 bases. CDR3 length: 14 residues. Germline V gene sequence: CDR1 KGHSH, CDR2 LQKENI. The CDR3 protein is CASFPGTGNGEQYF. CDR3 coding DNA: TGTGCCAGCTTCCCCGGGACAGGGAACGGCGAGCAGTACTTC.

The gene calls are TRBV5-1 and TRBJ2-3; the match to TRBD1 covers 8 bases. Per the germline V gene, CDR1 is SGHRS and CDR2 is YFSETQ. The CDR3 loop spans 13 amino acids. After removal of 4 bases from V and 6 bases from J, the junction contained 4 bases not matched to a gene. The CDR3 spells CASSPRQGDTQYF. CDR3 coding DNA: TGCGCCAGCAGCCCGAGACAGGGGGATACGCAGTATTTT.

V is TRBV11-2 and J is TRBJ1-3, with TRBD1 matching 8 bases. This CDR3 contains 15 residues. V gave up 5 bases and J gave up 4 bases; unmatched junction bases: 7. In germline, CDR1 is SGHAT, CDR2 FQNNGV. CDR3 amino acids: CASSTDRGRGNTIYF. CDR3 sequence (DNA): TGTGCCAGCAGCACTGACAGGGGAAGGGGAAACACCATATATTTT.

J is TRBJ2-2 and V is TRBV6-5; 10 bases align to TRBD1. The germline gives CDR1 MNHEY, CDR2 SVGAGI. V shed 8 bases and J 6 bases; nucleotides not matched to a gene: 9. The CDR3 runs 15 residues. Written as DNA, the CDR3 is TGTGCCAGCGGAAGACAGGGGGCGTTAGCCGGGGAGCTGTTTTTT. Protein: CASGRQGALAGELFF.

The chain couples TRBV7-9 to TRBJ1-2; TRBD1 is a possible D gene (5 bases). CDR3 length equals 14 residues. Germline V gives CDR1 SEHNR, CDR2 FQNEAQ (reference sequence). Trimming pared 1 base from V and 4 bases from J, leaving 10 bases between. CDR3 protein: CASSLGTGPYGYTF. The DNA of the CDR3 is TGTGCCAGCAGCTTAGGTACAGGCCCCTATGGCTACACCTTC.

The V gene is TRBV6-4, the J gene TRBJ1-5, with a weak D call TRBD1 (5 bases). The length of the CDR3 is 13 residues. Germline V gene lookup returns CDR1 MRHNA and CDR2 SNTAGT. V shed 3 bases and J shed 7 bases, with 10 bases lying between them. Here the CDR3 DNA reads TGTGCCAGCAGTGATCAGGGTGACCAGCCCCAGCATTTT. It codes for CASSDQGDQPQHF.

This chain links TRBV25-1 with TRBJ2-7; no definite D call. Germline CDR1 reads MGHDK; CDR2 reads SYGVNS. V was shortened by 5 bases and J by 3 bases, with 17 bases between the two germline ends. The CDR3 consists of 15 residues. Written as DNA, the CDR3 is TGTGCCAGCAGTTCCTCAGAAATGTCTAGCTACGAGCAGTACTTC. It codes for CASSSSEMSSYEQYF.

This clone was seen just once. The chain joins TRBV28 to TRBJ2-2; possibly TRBD2 for D (6 bases). Germline values: CDR1 MDHEN, CDR2 SYDVKM. V was shortened by 11 bases and J by 2 bases, with 18 bases between the two germline ends. This CDR3 is 15 amino acids long. The CDR3 DNA follows: TGTGCCGCCGCCCGGCTAGCGTATAACACCGGGGAGCTGTTTTTT. Translated, it gives CAAARLAYNTGELFF.

The chain carries TRBV19 and TRBJ1-1; possibly TRBD1 for D (5 bases). In germline, CDR1 is LNHDA, CDR2 SQIVND (reference sequence). The germline V and J ends were trimmed by 5 bases and 2 bases, with 12 bases remaining between them. The CDR3 contains 14 residues. Written as DNA, the CDR3 is TGTGCCAGTAGTTTACCAGGGATTAACACTGAAGCTTTCTTT. Its protein product is CASSLPGINTEAFF.

This sequence joins TRBV12-5 and TRBJ2-7, with D perhaps TRBD1 (6 bases). Germline CDR1 reads LGHNT; CDR2 reads FRNRAP. The CDR3 is 15 residues long. Trimming shortened V by 5 bases and J by 3 bases, and 17 bases separated the two germline ends. The CDR3 bases are TGTGCTAGTGGTCTAAAGACAGGCCTTATCTACGAGCAGTACTTC. It is translated as CASGLKTGLIYEQYF. The variable domain in full, completed from reference TRBV12-5 and TRBJ2-7, reads DARVTQTPRHKVTEMGQEVTMRCQPILGHNTVFWYRQTMMQGLELLAYFRNRAPLDDSGMPKDRFSAEMPDATLATLKIQPSEPRDSAVYFCASGLKTGLIYEQYFGPGTRLTVT.

The V and J genes are TRBV11-1 and TRBJ2-7; no firm D call. The CDR3 loop spans 14 amino acids. The V gene lost 2 bases and the J gene lost 3 bases, with 11 bases spanning the gap. Per germline, CDR1 SGHAT and CDR2 FQDESV (reference sequence). The CDR3 DNA reads as TGTGCCAGCAGCTTATCAGAGACTTTCTACGAGCAGTACTTC. Its protein product is CASSLSETFYEQYF.

V usage is TRBV5-1 and J usage is TRBJ1-4; 10 bases are a match to TRBD1. V gave up 2 bases and J gave up 7 bases; unmatched junction bases: 8. The CDR3 consists of 16 residues. Germline V gene sequence: CDR1 SGHRS, CDR2 YFSETQ. Here the CDR3 reads CASSFRGDRGGEKLFF. The CDR3 DNA reads TGCGCCAGCAGCTTCAGGGGGGACAGGGGTGGTGAAAAACTGTTTTTT.

The chain combines TRBV19 with TRBJ1-2; D possibly corresponds to TRBD1 (5 bases). V dropped 6 bases and J dropped 4 bases, with 15 bases sitting between them. Germline V gene lookup returns CDR1 LNHDA and CDR2 SQIVND (reference sequence). The CDR3 loop spans 14 amino acids. The CDR3, as DNA: TGTGCCAGTAGAATGGGGCAGACTTTCTATGGCTACACCTTC. Its translation is CASRMGQTFYGYTF.

This chain joins TRBV6-5 and TRBJ1-1; 7 nucleotides line up with TRBD1. Germline CDR1 MNHEY, CDR2 SVGAGI. The CDR3 is 15 amino acids. The V gene end was trimmed by 2 bases and the J gene end by 6 bases; junction bases not matched to a gene: 9. The CDR3 region has the DNA TGTGCCAGCAGTTACGGGTACAGGGGTGGTGCTGAAGCTTTCTTT. It specifies CASSYGYRGGAEAFF.

The rearrangement joins TRBV29-1 to TRBJ1-2; 7 bases agree with TRBD1. CDR1 and CDR2 (germline): SQVTM, ANQGSEA. The CDR3 contains 12 residues. V lost 5 bases to trimming and J lost 3 bases; unmatched junction nucleotides: 3. Here the CDR3 reads CSVHGQDYGYTF. In DNA form, the CDR3 reads TGCAGCGTTCATGGACAGGACTATGGCTACACCTTC. Variable domain in full (rest from reference TRBV29-1 and TRBJ1-2): SAVISQKPSRDICQRGTSLTIQCQVDSQVTMMFWYRQQPGQSLTLIATANQGSEATYESGFVIDKFPISRPNLTFSTLTVSNMSPEDSSIYLCSVHGQDYGYTFGSGTRLTVV.

The chain employs TRBV25-1 and TRBJ2-7; TRBD2 matches 13 bases. Germline loops: CDR1 MGHDK, CDR2 SYGVNS. This CDR3 comprises 15 residues. Germline trimming cut 3 bases from V and 3 bases from J; bases unmatched to any gene: 2. This CDR3 is CASSDWTSGSYEQYF. CDR3 in DNA: TGTGCCAGCAGTGACTGGACTAGCGGGAGCTACGAGCAGTACTTC.